The rows below give T cell receptor beta chains drawn from one sample of a study of beta chain features in type 1 diabetes. Here immunoSEQ multiplex PCR was the method, and the copy in TCRdb shows in-frame clones only, minus some. The sample carries about 470,000 clones, over 25% recorded once. The sequenced material came from naive CD4+ T cells from blood. The receptors were sampled from a man between 18 and 29 years old in good health. Each CDR3 is given with its conserved first and last residue. D genes are given only for firm matches. Size is stated for part of the rows, as once, few or many counts, or as a class when the clone is expanded.

v_call	clone_size	j_call	d_call	cdr3_nt	cdr3_aa
TRBV29-1	few	TRBJ2-1	TRBD2	TGCAGCGTGGGGGGACTAGCGGGACGTAGCTCCTACAATGAGCAGTTCTTC	CSVGGLAGRSSYNEQFF
TRBV5-1	few	TRBJ2-1	TRBD2	TGCGCCAGCACGGGACTAGCGGGAGGGTACAATGAGCAGTTCTTC	CASTGLAGGYNEQFF
TRBV30	few	TRBJ1-5	NA	TGTGCCTGGAGTGTACGGGGGGCTAGCAATCAGCCCCAGCATTTT	CAWSVRGASNQPQHF
TRBV5-1	NA	TRBJ2-7	NA	TGCGCCAGCAGCTTGGAACTAGCAGCGAACGAGCAGTACTTC	CASSLELAANEQYF
TRBV4-1	few	TRBJ2-7	TRBD2	TGCGCCAGCAGCCAGGGATTTAGCGGGAGGAATCCTCCTGACTCCTACGAGCAGTACTTC	CASSQGFSGRNPPDSYEQYF
TRBV9	few	TRBJ2-1	NA	TGTGCCAGCAGCGTAGTCGGCTCCAATGAGCAGTTCTTC	CASSVVGSNEQFF
TRBV29-1	NA	TRBJ2-1	TRBD1	TGCAGCGTAAGGGGGCGCTTTGTCCATGAGCAGTTCTTC	CSVRGRFVHEQFF
TRBV5-1	NA	TRBJ2-7	TRBD2	TGCGCCAGCAGCTTGGGGACTAGCGGGAGCCACGAGCAGTACTTC	CASSLGTSGSHEQYF
TRBV10-3	NA	TRBJ1-2	NA	TGTGCCATCAGTGAGGACCTGGACCGGATCTATGGCTACACCTTC	CAISEDLDRIYGYTF
TRBV7-9	few	TRBJ1-5	NA	TGTGCCAGCAGCTTAGTGGGTGGCAATCAGCCCCAGCATTTT	CASSLVGGNQPQHF
TRBV30	few	TRBJ1-5	NA	TGTGCCTGGAGTGTACAAAGCAATCAGCCCCAGCATTTT	CAWSVQSNQPQHF
TRBV30	NA	TRBJ1-5	NA	TGTGCCTGGAGTCGGGGCCGCGGGCCCAATCAGCCCCAGCATTTT	CAWSRGRGPNQPQHF
TRBV15	NA	TRBJ2-3	TRBD2	TGTGCCACCAGCAGAGAGACTAGCGAGCCTGATACGCAGTATTTT	CATSRETSEPDTQYF
TRBV29-1	NA	TRBJ2-1	TRBD2	TGCAGCGTCTTACCTAGCGGGACCTACAATGAGCAGTTCTTC	CSVLPSGTYNEQFF
TRBV7-9	NA	TRBJ2-1	NA	TGTGCCAGCAGCTTAGCGTTCGGCAATGATGAGCAGTTCTTC	CASSLAFGNDEQFF
TRBV7-3	few	TRBJ2-6	NA	TGTGCCAGCAGCTTAGGAGGAGGTGGGGCCAACGTCCTGACTTTC	CASSLGGGGANVLTF
TRBV2	NA	TRBJ1-2	NA	TGTGCCAGCAGCCAGAACTATGGCTACACCTTC	CASSQNYGYTF
TRBV9	NA	TRBJ2-3	NA	TGTGCCAGCAGCGTCGACACACCCACAGATACGCAGTATTTT	CASSVDTPTDTQYF
TRBV7-3	NA	TRBJ1-1	NA	TGTGCCAGCAGCCCCGACCCGGGACTTACTAACACTGAAGCTTTCTTT	CASSPDPGLTNTEAFF
TRBV7-2	NA	TRBJ2-5	NA	TGTGCCAGCAGCACCCGACAGAATGTAGAGACCCAGTACTTC	CASSTRQNVETQYF
TRBV7-9	few	TRBJ1-2	NA	TGTGCCAGCAGCTTAGAGGTGCTCAGCGGCTACACCTTC	CASSLEVLSGYTF
TRBV7-9	NA	TRBJ1-2	TRBD1	TGTGCCAGCAGCACAGGACAGGGGTTGGGCTACACCTTC	CASSTGQGLGYTF
TRBV9	NA	TRBJ2-3	NA	TGTGCCAGCAGCCAGGCCCTGCCTGGAGATACGCAGTATTTT	CASSQALPGDTQYF
TRBV19	NA	TRBJ1-4	NA	TGTGCCAGTAGTTCTCGAAGCGGAAGGAGTGAAAAACTGTTTTTT	CASSSRSGRSEKLFF
TRBV9	few	TRBJ2-1	NA	TGTGCCAGCAGCGTAGCTGGTTTAACGGGGACCGGGCAGTTCTTC	CASSVAGLTGTGQFF
TRBV19	NA	TRBJ2-6	NA	TGTGCCAGTAGTATGGCCCAACCCTCTGGGGCCAACGTCCTGACTTTC	CASSMAQPSGANVLTF
TRBV7-9	NA	TRBJ2-1	NA	TGTGCCAGCAGCTTCCCATTCGGGGGAGCGGCCTACAATGAGCAGTTCTTC	CASSFPFGGAAYNEQFF
TRBV5-1	NA	TRBJ2-1	NA	TGCGCCAGCAGCTTTGAGGGTATAAGCTCCTACAATGAGCAGTTCTTC	CASSFEGISSYNEQFF
TRBV10-3	NA	TRBJ2-6	NA	TGTGCCGCAACTTCCATGGTAGGGGCCAACGTCCTGACTTTC	CAATSMVGANVLTF
TRBV6-5	NA	TRBJ2-5	TRBD1	TGTGCCAGCAGCTGGGACAGGGGGCGCCGAGAGACCCAGTACTTC	CASSWDRGRRETQYF
TRBV9	NA	TRBJ1-1	NA	TGTGCCAGCAGCACCGAGAGGAGGAACACTGAAGCTTTCTTT	CASSTERRNTEAFF
TRBV4-2	once	TRBJ2-3	NA	TGTGCCAGCAGCCCTCAAATAGGCGGGATGACAGATACGCAGTATTTT	CASSPQIGGMTDTQYF
TRBV4-3	few	TRBJ1-2	NA	TGCGCCAGCAGCCAAAAGCTACAGGGACCGGCCTACACCTTC	CASSQKLQGPAYTF
TRBV6-5	NA	TRBJ2-6	NA	TGTGCCAGCAGTAACACATACTCTGGGGCCAACGTCCTGACTTTC	CASSNTYSGANVLTF
TRBV23-1	few	TRBJ2-7	TRBD2	TGCGCCAGCAGTCAATACCGCGGGAGTGGGCCCTACGAGCAGTACTTC	CASSQYRGSGPYEQYF
TRBV30	few	TRBJ2-1	TRBD2	TGTGCCTGTAGGGGAGGGCTAGAGCAGTTCTTC	CACRGGLEQFF
TRBV30	NA	TRBJ1-5	NA	TGTGCCTGGAGTCACAGTTATAGCAATCAGCCCCAGCATTTT	CAWSHSYSNQPQHF
TRBV2	NA	TRBJ1-5	NA	TGTGCCAGCAGTGAGGAGAGGTTATGGCAGCCCCAGCATTTT	CASSEERLWQPQHF
TRBV29-1	few	TRBJ1-2	NA	TGCAGCGGCGGGGGGCTCTATGGCTACACCTTC	CSGGGLYGYTF
TRBV7-2	NA	TRBJ2-3	NA	TGTGCCAGCAGCTCCTACACAGATACGCAGTATTTT	CASSSYTDTQYF
TRBV6-5	few	TRBJ2-3	TRBD2	TGTGCCAGCAGTCCGGGGGGGCGGGGCACAGATACGCAGTATTTT	CASSPGGRGTDTQYF
TRBV6-1	NA	TRBJ2-7	NA	TGTGCCAGCAGTGTGGGTTACGAGCAGTACTTC	CASSVGYEQYF
TRBV29-1	NA	TRBJ2-1	TRBD2	TGCAGCGTCGCCAGCGGGAGGTGGGACAATGAGCAGTTCTTC	CSVASGRWDNEQFF
TRBV20-1	NA	TRBJ2-3	NA	TGCAGTGCTAACCTCCCTGATACGCAGTATTTT	CSANLPDTQYF
TRBV5-6	few	TRBJ2-5	TRBD1	TGTGCCAGCAGCTTCCCGGCCTGGACAGGGACAGCGGAGACCCAGTACTTC	CASSFPAWTGTAETQYF
TRBV4-2	few	TRBJ1-4	TRBD1	TGTGCCAGCAGCCAAGCCCCACAGGGGCCGAGTGAAAAACTGTTTTTT	CASSQAPQGPSEKLFF
TRBV11-1	NA	TRBJ2-3	NA	TGTGCCAGCGCTCAAAGGAGGGATACGCAGTATTTT	CASAQRRDTQYF
TRBV2	NA	TRBJ2-1	NA	TGTGCCAGCACTAAAGGGCCGTACAATGAGCAGTTCTTC	CASTKGPYNEQFF
TRBV5-6	NA	TRBJ1-5	TRBD1	TGTGCCAGCAGCTCCGGGACAGCTGGCAATCAGCCCCAGCATTTT	CASSSGTAGNQPQHF
TRBV14	few	TRBJ2-5	NA	TGTGCCAGCAGCCGCGGGGCAGAGAGGTTGGTGACCCAGTACTTC	CASSRGAERLVTQYF
TRBV7-9	NA	TRBJ2-1	NA	TGTGCCAGCAGCTTAGGAAGACTAGATACCTACAATGAGCAGTTCTTC	CASSLGRLDTYNEQFF
TRBV4-1	once	TRBJ2-3	NA	TGCGCCAGCAGCCAAGACGACAGATACCCCACAGATACGCAGTATTTT	CASSQDDRYPTDTQYF
TRBV30	NA	TRBJ2-1	NA	TGTGCCTGGAGTACGGGGCTCATACCCAATGAGCAGTTCTTC	CAWSTGLIPNEQFF
TRBV5-1	few	TRBJ2-4	NA	TGCGCCAGCAGCTTTCAGGGTACGGCCAAAAACATTCAGTACTTC	CASSFQGTAKNIQYF
TRBV5-4	NA	TRBJ2-6	TRBD1	TGTGCCAGCAGCTTGCTGGGACAGGGAGGGTCTGGGGCCAACGTCCTGACTTTC	CASSLLGQGGSGANVLTF
TRBV5-1	NA	TRBJ2-1	NA	TGCGCCAGCAGCTACGAGGGGTACAATGAGCAGTTCTTC	CASSYEGYNEQFF
TRBV28	NA	TRBJ2-7	TRBD1	TGTGCCAGCAGTCTAAGAACAGGGGCCGACGAGCAGTACTTC	CASSLRTGADEQYF